This T cell receptor (beta chain) was captured in a study of cytomegalovirus exposure and HLA in healthy donors. Study-level findings and limits: Accurate prediction of HLA-A and HLA-B alleles (for most subjects) was reportedly achieved from TCR beta sequences. In a later analysis, common viral pathogens appeared linked to several of the most significant clusters. Cytomegalovirus-associated TCR beta chains were listed, numbering 150 to 200.

In this sample, this clone turned up a few times. Its antigen is unknown. In germline, CDR1 is SSHAT, CDR2 FNYEAQ (reference sequence). V trimming: 2 bases; J trimming: 4 bases; junction bases outside the gene matches: 1. This CDR3 is 14 amino acids long. Amplification used 60 Vbeta primers and 13 Jbeta primers. Assay: immunoSEQ multiplex PCR; the TCRdb copy retains only in-frame clones and omits some. The sample holds 200,000 to 250,000 clones; 79% are singletons and the top ten take 1.7%. The V call is TRBV7-7, the J call TRBJ2-5; 10 bases fit TRBD2. The receptor's source is a man over 45 in good health and CMV-seronegative. The sequenced sample was PBMCs. The CDR3 bases are TGTGCCAGCAGCTTACTAGCGGGAGTAGAGACCCAGTACTTC. It is translated as CASSLLAGVETQYF.